Listed below are T cell receptor beta chains from one sample, sequenced in a study of control samples from healthy donors and cancer patients. The table came from immunoSEQ multiplex PCR; TCRdb's copy has only in-frame clones and leaves some out. The sample holds about 100,000 clones; more than 90% are singletons and the top ten take about 2.9%. The sample consisted of blood. The receptors here all came from a human donor in good health. The donor label of this sample is uncertain. CDR3s include the opening cysteine and the closing phenylalanine or tryptophan. The D gene is left open where the match is weak. Rows may omit the clone size; those that give it use once, few, many or a size class.

J: TRBJ2-1
D: -
V: TRBV5-4
size: -
CDR3: CASRPSAGTYNEQFF
DNA: TGTGCCAGCAGGCCTTCCGCCGGGACTTACAATGAGCAGTTCTTC

J: TRBJ1-6
D: -
V: TRBV3-1/TRBV3-2
size: -
CDR3: CASSQVQSNSPLHF
DNA: TGTGCCAGCAGCCAAGTTCAGTCAAATTCACCCCTCCACTTT

J: TRBJ2-5
D: TRBD1
V: TRBV7-2
size: -
CDR3: CASSLQGAQPQETQYF
DNA: TGTGCCAGCAGCCTACAGGGGGCGCAGCCGCAAGAGACCCAGTACTTC

J: TRBJ2-1
D: TRBD1
V: TRBV12-5
size: -
CDR3: CASARDRGPNEQFF
DNA: TGTGCTAGTGCCCGGGACAGGGGGCCCAATGAGCAGTTCTTC

J: TRBJ1-2
D: -
V: TRBV5-4
size: -
CDR3: CASSLDSNFAGFYGYTF
DNA: TGTGCCAGCAGCTTGGACAGTAATTTCGCAGGGTTCTATGGCTACACCTTC

J: TRBJ2-3
D: -
V: TRBV14
size: -
CDR3: CASSQYRTDTQYF
DNA: TGTGCCAGCAGCCAATACCGCACAGATACGCAGTATTTT

J: TRBJ2-1
D: -
V: TRBV20-1
size: -
CDR3: CSSTETQFF
DNA: TGCAGTTCGACAGAAACGCAGTTCTTC

J: TRBJ1-3
D: TRBD1
V: TRBV19
size: -
CDR3: CASSVTGVVGNTIYF
DNA: TGTGCCAGTAGTGTGACAGGGGTGGTTGGAAACACCATATATTTT

J: TRBJ1-3
D: -
V: TRBV19
size: -
CDR3: CASLIGTAAGNTIYF
DNA: TGTGCCAGTTTGATTGGAACAGCAGCTGGAAACACCATATATTTT

J: TRBJ2-3
D: -
V: TRBV19
size: -
CDR3: CASSIVGADTQYF
DNA: TGTGCCAGTAGTATAGTAGGGGCAGATACGCAGTATTTT

J: TRBJ1-1
D: -
V: TRBV6-5
size: -
CDR3: CASSWGFSLRDTEAFF
DNA: TGTGCCAGCAGTTGGGGATTTTCCTTGAGGGACACTGAAGCTTTCTTT

J: TRBJ1-4
D: -
V: TRBV28
size: once
CDR3: CASSLAGSEEKLFF
DNA: TGTGCCAGCAGTTTAGCGGGGAGCGAGGAAAAACTGTTTTTT

J: TRBJ2-5
D: -
V: TRBV20-1
size: once
CDR3: CSASGLETQYF
DNA: TGCAGTGCTTCAGGGCTAGAGACCCAGTACTTC

J: TRBJ2-1
D: -
V: TRBV6-1
size: -
CDR3: CASSELGDEQFF
DNA: TGTGCCAGCAGTGAGCTCGGGGATGAGCAGTTCTTC

J: TRBJ1-5
D: -
V: TRBV10-3
size: -
CDR3: CAISESSGSQPQHF
DNA: TGTGCCATCAGTGAGTCGTCGGGGTCTCAGCCCCAGCATTTT